This is a list of T cell receptor beta chains from one sample in a study of blood T cell repertoires in COVID-19. The table came from immunoSEQ multiplex PCR; TCRdb's copy has only in-frame clones and leaves some out. The sample holds tens of thousands of clones, roughly nine tenths seen once. The sequenced sample was peripheral blood. Receptor source: a man in his sixties with active COVID-19. The CDR3 runs from the conserved cysteine through the conserved F or W.

>TRBV27|TRBJ1-6
CASRVRAGNSPLHF
>TRBV2|TRBJ2-1
CASSLAAYNEQFF
>TRBV9|TRBJ2-1
CASSRLGYEQFF
>TRBV28|TRBJ2-7
CASSLKLAATYEQYF
>TRBV7-2|TRBJ2-1
CASSLTYPRLAEVYNEQFF
>TRBV15|TRBJ1-2
CATSRGRGGANYGYTF
>TRBV15|TRBJ2-7
CATSRDRGRYEQYF
>TRBV5-1|TRBJ1-2
CASSLAEGNYGYTF
>TRBV6-6|TRBJ1-4
CASSRSPGTGGKGTNEKLFF
>TRBV29-1|TRBJ2-3
CSVGDGKDTQYF
>TRBV18|TRBJ2-3
CASSPPGRSSTDTQYF
>TRBV11-1|TRBJ2-5
CASSSRETQYF
>TRBV7-2|TRBJ1-3
CASSRQAFSGNTIYF
>TRBV5-6|TRBJ2-7
CASSLGRAGALEQYF
>TRBV19|TRBJ1-4
CASSPGTRNEKLFF
>TRBV19|TRBJ2-1
CASSKGRLAGGATHNEQFF
>TRBV5-1|TRBJ1-6
CASSSDETGVSYNSPLHF
>TRBV27|TRBJ2-7
CASSPRTGASYEQYF
>TRBV5-8|TRBJ2-6
CASSVTGTGANVLTF
>TRBV19|TRBJ1-1
CASSMPPGAEAFF
>TRBV6-5|TRBJ2-1
CASSYGGYSYNEQFF
>TRBV15|TRBJ2-2
CATSREVQVTGELFF
>TRBV3-1/TRBV3-2|TRBJ2-2
CASSQGRITGELFF
>TRBV6-1|TRBJ2-7
CASSDWGQGYEQYF
>TRBV7-4|TRBJ1-1
CASSLRRVTEAFF
>TRBV28|TRBJ1-1
CASSPRGANTEAFF
>TRBV4-2|TRBJ1-4
CASSQEGTFGENEKLFF
>TRBV7-6|TRBJ1-2
CASSTRQGHGYTF
>TRBV14|TRBJ1-4
CASSRRERRDEKLFF
>TRBV6-2/TRBV6-3|TRBJ1-5
CASSYSGIGQRNQPQHF
>TRBV14|TRBJ2-1
CASSQDGTLSHEQFF
>TRBV4-3|TRBJ1-4
CASSPMSQTGVEKLFF
>TRBV6-6|TRBJ1-2
CASSYNAGGHGYTF
>TRBV3-1/TRBV3-2|TRBJ2-1
CASSQERLAGKPSYNEQFF
>TRBV19|TRBJ1-6
CASTAGASYNSPLHF
>TRBV29-1|TRBJ1-1
CSVAGGITEAFF
>TRBV7-9|TRBJ1-1
CASSSGRPNTEAFF
>TRBV6-5|TRBJ2-1
CASNYRAGNEQFF
>TRBV2|TRBJ2-3
CASSGGTSGFHTQYF
>TRBV7-8|TRBJ1-2
CASSWTGQGANYGYTF
>TRBV2|TRBJ2-2
CASSVVTGDTGELFF